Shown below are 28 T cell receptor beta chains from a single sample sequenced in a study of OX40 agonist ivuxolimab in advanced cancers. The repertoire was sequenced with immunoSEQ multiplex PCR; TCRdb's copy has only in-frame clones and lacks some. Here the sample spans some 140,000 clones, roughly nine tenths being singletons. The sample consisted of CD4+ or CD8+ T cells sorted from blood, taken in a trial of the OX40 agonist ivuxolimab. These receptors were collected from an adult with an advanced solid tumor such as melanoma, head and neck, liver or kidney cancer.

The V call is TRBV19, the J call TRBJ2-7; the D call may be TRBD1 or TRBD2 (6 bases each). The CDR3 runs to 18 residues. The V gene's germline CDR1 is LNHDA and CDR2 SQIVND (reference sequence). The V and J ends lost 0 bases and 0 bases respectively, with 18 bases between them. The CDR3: CASSIDGPGASVSYEQYF. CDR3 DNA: TGTGCCAGTAGTATAGATGGGCCGGGGGCTAGCGTCTCCTACGAGCAGTACTTC.

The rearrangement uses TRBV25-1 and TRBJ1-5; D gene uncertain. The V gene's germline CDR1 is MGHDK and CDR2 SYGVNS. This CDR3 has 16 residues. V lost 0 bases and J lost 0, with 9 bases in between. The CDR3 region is CASSEYQADSNQPQHF. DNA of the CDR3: TGTGCCAGCAGTGAATATCAGGCGGATAGCAATCAGCCCCAGCATTTT. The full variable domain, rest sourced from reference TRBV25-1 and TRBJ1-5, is EADIYQTPRYLVIGTGKKITLECSQTMGHDKMYWYQQDPGMELHLIHYSYGVNSTEKGDLSSESTVSRIRTEHFPLTLESARPSHTSQYLCASSEYQADSNQPQHFGDGTRLSIL.

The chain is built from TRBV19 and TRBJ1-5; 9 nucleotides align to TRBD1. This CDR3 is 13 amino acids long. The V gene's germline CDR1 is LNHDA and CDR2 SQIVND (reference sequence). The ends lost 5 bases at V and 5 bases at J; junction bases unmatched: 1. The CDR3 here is CASSGTGHQPQHF. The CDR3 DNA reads TGTGCCAGTAGTGGGACAGGGCATCAGCCCCAGCATTTT. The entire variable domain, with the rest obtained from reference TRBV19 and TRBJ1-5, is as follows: DGGITQSPKYLFRKEGQNVTLSCEQNLNHDAMYWYRQDPGQGLRLIYYSQIVNDFQKGDIAEGYSVSREKKESFPLTVTSAQKNPTAFYLCASSGTGHQPQHFGDGTRLSIL.

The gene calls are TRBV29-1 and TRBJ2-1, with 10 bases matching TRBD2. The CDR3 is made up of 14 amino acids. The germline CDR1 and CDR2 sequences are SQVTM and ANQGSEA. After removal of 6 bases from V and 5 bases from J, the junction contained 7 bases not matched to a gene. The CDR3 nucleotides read TGCAGCGTGGAAAGACTAGCGGGTGACAATGAGCAGTTCTTC. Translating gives CSVERLAGDNEQFF.

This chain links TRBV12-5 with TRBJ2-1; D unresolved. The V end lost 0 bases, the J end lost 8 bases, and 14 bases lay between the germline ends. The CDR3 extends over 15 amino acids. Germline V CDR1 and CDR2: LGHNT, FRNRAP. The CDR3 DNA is TGTGCTAGTGGTTTGGTACTTCCGCGTCTCGATGAGCAGTTCTTC. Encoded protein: CASGLVLPRLDEQFF.

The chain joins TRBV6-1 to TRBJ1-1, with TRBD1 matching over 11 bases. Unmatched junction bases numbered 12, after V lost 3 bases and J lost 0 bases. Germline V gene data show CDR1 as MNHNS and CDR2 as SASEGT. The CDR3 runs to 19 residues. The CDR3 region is CASSDIFRGTGGMNTEAFF. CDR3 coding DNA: TGTGCCAGCAGTGATATTTTTAGGGGGACAGGGGGAATGAACACTGAAGCTTTCTTT.

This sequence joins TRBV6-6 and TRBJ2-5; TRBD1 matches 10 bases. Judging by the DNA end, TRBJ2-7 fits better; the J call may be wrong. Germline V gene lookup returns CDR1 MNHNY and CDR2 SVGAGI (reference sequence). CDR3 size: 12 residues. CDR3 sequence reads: CATLTGGDEQYF. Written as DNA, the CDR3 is TGTGCCACCTTGACAGGGGGCGACGAGCAGTACTTC.

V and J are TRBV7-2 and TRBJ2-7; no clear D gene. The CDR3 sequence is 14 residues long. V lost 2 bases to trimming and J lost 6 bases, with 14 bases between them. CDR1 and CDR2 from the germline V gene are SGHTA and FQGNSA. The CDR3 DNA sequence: TGTGCCAGCAGCTTAATCTCCAGCGTCAGCGAGCAGTACTTC. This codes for CASSLISSVSEQYF. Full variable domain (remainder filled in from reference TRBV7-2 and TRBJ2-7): GAGVSQSPSNKVTEKGKDVELRCDPISGHTALYWYRQSLGQGLEFLIYFQGNSAPDKSGLPSDRFSAERTGGSVSTLTIQRTQQEDSAVYLCASSLISSVSEQYFGPGTRLTVT.

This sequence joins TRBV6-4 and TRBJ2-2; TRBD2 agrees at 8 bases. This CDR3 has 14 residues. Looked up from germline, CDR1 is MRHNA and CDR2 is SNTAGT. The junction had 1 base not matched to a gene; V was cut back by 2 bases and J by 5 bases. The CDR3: CASSDRGGTGELFF. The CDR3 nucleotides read TGTGCCAGCAGTGACCGGGGGGGAACCGGGGAGCTGTTTTTT.

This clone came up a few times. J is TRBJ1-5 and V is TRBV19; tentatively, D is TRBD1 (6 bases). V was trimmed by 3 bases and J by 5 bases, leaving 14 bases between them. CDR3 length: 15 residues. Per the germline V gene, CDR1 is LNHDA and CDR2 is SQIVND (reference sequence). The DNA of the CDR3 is TGTGCCAGTAGTATGAGGGGGAATACGTATCAGCCCCAGCATTTT. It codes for CASSMRGNTYQPQHF.

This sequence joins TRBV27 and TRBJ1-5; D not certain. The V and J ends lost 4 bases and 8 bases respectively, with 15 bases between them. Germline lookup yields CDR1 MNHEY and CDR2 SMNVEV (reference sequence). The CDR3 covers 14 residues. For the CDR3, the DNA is TGTGCCAGCAGTTCGTCCCTGGGCACCAAGCCCCAGCATTTT. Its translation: CASSSSLGTKPQHF.

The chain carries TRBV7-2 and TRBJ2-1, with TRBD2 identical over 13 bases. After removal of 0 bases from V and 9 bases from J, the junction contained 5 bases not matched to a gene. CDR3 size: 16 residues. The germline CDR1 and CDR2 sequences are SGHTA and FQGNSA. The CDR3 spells CASSLASGLAGAEQFF. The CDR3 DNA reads TGTGCCAGCAGCTTAGCTTCAGGACTAGCGGGAGCTGAGCAGTTCTTC.

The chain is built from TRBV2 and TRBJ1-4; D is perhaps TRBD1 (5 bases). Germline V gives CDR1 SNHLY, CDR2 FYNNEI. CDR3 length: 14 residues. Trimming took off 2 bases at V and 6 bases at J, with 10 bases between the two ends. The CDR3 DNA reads TGTGCCAGCAGTGAACAGGGCTGGTATGAAAAACTGTTTTTT. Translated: CASSEQGWYEKLFF.

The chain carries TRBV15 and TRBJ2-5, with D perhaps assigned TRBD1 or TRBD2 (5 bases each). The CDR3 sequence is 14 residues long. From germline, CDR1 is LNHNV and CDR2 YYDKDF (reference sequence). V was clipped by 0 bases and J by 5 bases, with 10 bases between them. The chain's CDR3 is CATSREDWGETQYF. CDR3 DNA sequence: TGTGCCACCAGCAGAGAAGACTGGGGGGAGACCCAGTACTTC.

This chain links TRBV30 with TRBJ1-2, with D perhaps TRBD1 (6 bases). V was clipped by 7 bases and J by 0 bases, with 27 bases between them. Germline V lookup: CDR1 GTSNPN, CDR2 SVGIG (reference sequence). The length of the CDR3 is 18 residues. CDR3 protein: CAFRTFLIWGRTNYGYTF. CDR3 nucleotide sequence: TGTGCCTTCCGAACTTTTTTGATTTGGGGGCGAACTAACTATGGCTACACCTTC.

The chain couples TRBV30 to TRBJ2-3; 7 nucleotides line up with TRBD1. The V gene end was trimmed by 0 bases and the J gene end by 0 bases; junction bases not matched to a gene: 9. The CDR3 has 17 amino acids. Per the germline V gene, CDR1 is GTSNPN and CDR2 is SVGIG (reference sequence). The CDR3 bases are TGTGCCTGGAGTGTACAGGGGCCTCGTACTAGCACAGATACGCAGTATTTT. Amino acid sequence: CAWSVQGPRTSTDTQYF. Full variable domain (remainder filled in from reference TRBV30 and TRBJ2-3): SQTIHQWPATLVQPVGSPLSLECTVEGTSNPNLYWYRQAAGRGLQLLFYSVGIGQISSEVPQNLSASRPQDRQFILSSKKLLLSDSGFYLCAWSVQGPRTSTDTQYFGPGTRLTVL.

In DNA form, the CDR3 reads TGTGCCAGTAGTATAGCCCTAGGGACCGAAAATCAGCCCCAGCATTTT. It yields the protein CASSIALGTENQPQHF. The chain joins TRBV19 to TRBJ1-5; TRBD1 might be the D (5 bases). From germline, CDR1 is LNHDA and CDR2 SQIVND (reference sequence). V dropped 1 base and J dropped 4 bases, with 14 bases sitting between them. The CDR3 covers 16 residues.

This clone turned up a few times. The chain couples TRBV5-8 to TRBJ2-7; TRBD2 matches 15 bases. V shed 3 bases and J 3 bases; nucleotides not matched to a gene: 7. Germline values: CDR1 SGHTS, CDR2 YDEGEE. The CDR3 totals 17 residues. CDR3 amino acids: CASSSRKGLAGGYEQYF. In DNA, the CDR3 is TGTGCCAGCAGCTCCAGGAAGGGACTAGCGGGAGGCTACGAGCAGTACTTC.

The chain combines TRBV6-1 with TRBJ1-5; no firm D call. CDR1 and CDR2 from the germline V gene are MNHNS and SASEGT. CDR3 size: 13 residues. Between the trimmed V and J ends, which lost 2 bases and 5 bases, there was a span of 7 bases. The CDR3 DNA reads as TGTGCCAGCAGTGAATTTCCCGATCAGCCCCAGCATTTT. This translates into CASSEFPDQPQHF.

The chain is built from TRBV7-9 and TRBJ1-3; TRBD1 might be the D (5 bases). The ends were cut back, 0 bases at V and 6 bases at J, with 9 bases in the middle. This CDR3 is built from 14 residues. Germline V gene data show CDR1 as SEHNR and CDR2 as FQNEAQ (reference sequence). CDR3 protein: CASSLAGVENTIYF. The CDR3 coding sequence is TGTGCCAGCAGCTTAGCGGGGGTTGAAAACACCATATATTTT.

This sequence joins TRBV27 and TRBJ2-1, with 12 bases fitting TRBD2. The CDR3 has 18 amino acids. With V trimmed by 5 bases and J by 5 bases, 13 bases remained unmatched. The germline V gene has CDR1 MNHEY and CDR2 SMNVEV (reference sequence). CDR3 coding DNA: TGTGCCAGCAGTCTTCTCGCCCTCCGGACTAGCGGGAACAATGAGCAGTTCTTC. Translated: CASSLLALRTSGNNEQFF.

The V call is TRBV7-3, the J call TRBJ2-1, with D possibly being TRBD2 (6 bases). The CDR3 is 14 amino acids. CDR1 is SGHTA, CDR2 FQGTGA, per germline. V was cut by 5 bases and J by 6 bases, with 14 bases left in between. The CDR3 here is CASSLGSGINEQFF. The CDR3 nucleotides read TGTGCCAGCAGCCTCGGGAGCGGAATCAATGAGCAGTTCTTC.

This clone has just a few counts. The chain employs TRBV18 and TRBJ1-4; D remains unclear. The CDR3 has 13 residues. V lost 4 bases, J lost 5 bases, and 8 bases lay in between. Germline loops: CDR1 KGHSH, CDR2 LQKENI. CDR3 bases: TGTGCCAGCTCACGGGCCCAAAATGAAAAACTGTTTTTT. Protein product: CASSRAQNEKLFF.

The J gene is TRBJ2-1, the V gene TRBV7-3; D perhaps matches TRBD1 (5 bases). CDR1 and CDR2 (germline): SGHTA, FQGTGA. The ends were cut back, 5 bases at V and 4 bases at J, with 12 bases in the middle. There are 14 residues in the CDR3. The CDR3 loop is CASSIPTVYNEQFF. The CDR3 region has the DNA TGTGCCAGCAGCATCCCGACAGTTTACAATGAGCAGTTCTTC.

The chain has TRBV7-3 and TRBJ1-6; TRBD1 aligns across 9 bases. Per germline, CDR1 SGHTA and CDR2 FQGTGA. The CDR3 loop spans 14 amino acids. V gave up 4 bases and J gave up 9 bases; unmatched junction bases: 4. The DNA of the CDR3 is TGTGCCAGCAGCTCGACAGGGGGTGGTTCACCCCTCCACTTT. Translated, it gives CASSSTGGGSPLHF. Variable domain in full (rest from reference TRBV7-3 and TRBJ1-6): GAGVSQTPSNKVTEKGKYVELRCDPISGHTALYWYRQSLGQGPEFLIYFQGTGAADDSGLPNDRFFAVRPEGSVSTLKIQRTERGDSAVYLCASSSTGGGSPLHFGNGTRLTVT.

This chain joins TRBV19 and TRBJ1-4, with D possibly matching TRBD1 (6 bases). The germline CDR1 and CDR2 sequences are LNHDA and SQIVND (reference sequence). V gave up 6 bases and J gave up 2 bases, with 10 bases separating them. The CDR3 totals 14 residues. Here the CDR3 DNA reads TGTGCCAGTAGCACAGGGAGGACTAATGAAAAACTGTTTTTT. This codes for CASSTGRTNEKLFF.

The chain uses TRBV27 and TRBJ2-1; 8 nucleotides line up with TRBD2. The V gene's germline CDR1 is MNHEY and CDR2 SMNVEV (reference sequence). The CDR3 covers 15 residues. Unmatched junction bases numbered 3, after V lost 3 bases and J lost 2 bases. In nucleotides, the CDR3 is TGTGCCAGCAGTTTGGGGACTAGGCCCTACAATGAGCAGTTCTTC. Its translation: CASSLGTRPYNEQFF.

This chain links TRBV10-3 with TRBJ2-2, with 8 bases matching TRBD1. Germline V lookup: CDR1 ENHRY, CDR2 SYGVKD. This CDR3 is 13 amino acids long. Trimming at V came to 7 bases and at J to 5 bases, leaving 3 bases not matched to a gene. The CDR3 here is CAITGQGTGELFF. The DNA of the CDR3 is TGTGCCATCACCGGACAGGGTACCGGGGAGCTGTTTTTT.